This is a list of T cell receptor beta chains from one sample in a study of Ad26.COV2.S vaccination and SARS-CoV-2 variants. This table comes from immunoSEQ multiplex PCR, and its TCRdb copy is limited to in-frame clones, with some not included. The data contain 430,000 or so clones, approximately 92% of them singletons. Material: peripheral blood, obtained in a trial of Ad26.COV2.S vaccine versus placebo. The receptors here all came from a person between 18 and 65 years old who received the Ad26.COV2.S COVID-19 vaccine or a placebo. The CDR3 runs from the conserved cysteine through the conserved F or W. The D gene is left open where the match is weak. Only part of the rows carry a size: once, few, many, or a class if the clone is expanded.

V gene,J gene,clone size,D gene,CDR3 protein,CDR3 DNA
TRBV28,TRBJ2-7,few,TRBD1,CASSPGQGAEQYF,TGTGCCAGCAGTCCGGGACAGGGTGCGGAGCAGTACTTC
TRBV5-6,TRBJ1-4,NA,TRBD1,CASSHEGANEKLFF,TGTGCCAGCAGCCATGAGGGGGCGAATGAAAAACTGTTTTTT
TRBV5-8,TRBJ1-2,NA,NA,CASSTLRGFNYGYTF,TGTGCCAGCAGCACCCTGCGAGGCTTTAACTATGGCTACACCTTC
TRBV28,TRBJ2-3,NA,NA,CASSPGQSDTQYF,TGTGCCAGCAGTCCCGGACAGTCAGATACGCAGTATTTT
TRBV7-9,TRBJ2-5,NA,NA,CASSLGRGRVETQYF,TGTGCCAGCAGCTTAGGGCGGGGGCGTGTTGAGACCCAGTACTTC
TRBV27,TRBJ2-7,NA,TRBD1,CASSFQDRARYEQYF,TGTGCCAGCAGTTTCCAAGACAGGGCGAGGTACGAGCAGTACTTC
TRBV10-3,TRBJ2-3,NA,TRBD2,CAISESGLAVGTDTQYF,TGTGCCATCAGTGAGTCGGGACTAGCGGTAGGCACAGATACGCAGTATTTT
TRBV11-1,TRBJ2-7,NA,TRBD2,CASSSGGRPNEQYF,TGTGCCAGCAGCTCCGGCGGGAGGCCAAACGAGCAGTACTTC
TRBV28,TRBJ2-5,NA,NA,CASSPRRTQYF,TGTGCCAGCAGTCCCCGGAGAACCCAGTACTTC
TRBV6-5,TRBJ1-5,NA,NA,CASSMKGAHQPQHF,TGTGCCAGCAGCATGAAAGGGGCCCATCAGCCCCAGCATTTT
TRBV19,TRBJ1-5,NA,NA,CASNTGGANQPQHF,TGTGCCAGTAATACGGGGGGGGCAAATCAGCCCCAGCATTTT
TRBV5-4,TRBJ1-5,NA,TRBD1,CASSEGQGAGQPQHF,TGTGCCAGCAGCGAGGGACAGGGGGCAGGACAGCCCCAGCATTTT
TRBV19,TRBJ2-2,NA,NA,CASSIRDTNTGELFF,TGTGCCAGTAGTATCAGAGACACCAACACCGGGGAGCTGTTTTTT
TRBV27,TRBJ2-2,NA,TRBD2,CASSLSPSGPRATGELFF,TGTGCCAGCAGTTTATCGCCTAGCGGTCCGAGGGCGACCGGGGAGCTGTTTTTT
TRBV6-2/TRBV6-3,TRBJ2-5,NA,TRBD2,CASSYRLGLAGEEETQYF,TGTGCCAGCAGTTACCGCCTGGGACTAGCGGGAGAGGAAGAGACCCAGTACTTC
TRBV14,TRBJ2-1,NA,TRBD2,CASSHSPSGSYNEQFF,TGTGCCAGCAGCCACAGCCCTAGCGGGAGTTACAATGAGCAGTTCTTC
TRBV29-1,TRBJ1-2,once,NA,CSVGGNYGYTF,TGCAGCGTTGGGGGGAACTATGGCTACACCTTC
TRBV6-5,TRBJ2-3,few,TRBD2,CASRLRGGSTDTQYF,TGTGCCAGCAGACTTCGGGGGGGGAGCACAGATACGCAGTATTTT
TRBV19,TRBJ1-1,once,NA,CASSIGGRGTEAFF,TGTGCCAGTAGTATAGGTGGGAGGGGCACTGAAGCTTTCTTT
TRBV7-2,TRBJ2-1,NA,NA,CASSSLGRNNEQFF,TGTGCCAGCAGCTCCTTGGGGAGGAACAATGAGCAGTTCTTC
TRBV7-2,TRBJ2-6,NA,TRBD2,CASSPLWGREGANVLTF,TGTGCCAGCAGCCCTCTATGGGGGAGGGAAGGGGCCAACGTCCTGACTTTC
TRBV29-1,TRBJ2-1,once,TRBD2,CSVRLAGNNEQFF,TGCAGCGTTAGGCTAGCGGGAAACAATGAGCAGTTCTTC
TRBV12-3/TRBV12-4,TRBJ1-2,NA,NA,CASTGSTNYGYTF,TGTGCCAGCACAGGATCGACTAACTATGGCTACACCTTC
TRBV5-4,TRBJ2-5,NA,NA,CASSLRDVETQYF,TGTGCCAGCAGCTTGCGGGACGTTGAGACCCAGTACTTC